Sequencing of this T cell receptor beta chain was carried out in a study of Ad26.COV2.S vaccination and SARS-CoV-2 variants. V shed 5 bases and J shed 1 base, with 23 bases lying between them. The CDR3 contains 18 residues. CDR1 is LGHNA, CDR2 YNFKEQ, per germline. Treatment noted: around 19 received Ad26.COV2.S at low or high dose, single or two shots; 5 received placebo; per-sample allocation not given. The samples were gathered on day 63 after the first injection of vaccine or placebo. TCRdb keeps only in-frame clones here, not all; method: immunoSEQ multiplex PCR. The repertoire consists of some 370,000 clones, with approximately 83% occurring once and the leading ten covering more than 7%.

The origin of this receptor is a person aged 18-65 years who received the Ad26.COV2.S COVID-19 vaccine or a placebo. The genes are TRBV4-2 and TRBJ1-1; D call uncertain. The sequencing here drew on peripheral blood, taken in a trial of Ad26.COV2.S vaccine versus placebo. CDR3 coding DNA: TGTGCCAGCAGCTCCCGGGGTTCAAGTTTACGCCGGAACACTGAAGCTTTCTTT. This gives the protein CASSSRGSSLRRNTEAFF.